The entry below gives a single T cell receptor (beta chain) sequence along with its context. Its specificity is unknown. Germline V gene lookup returns CDR1 ENHRY and CDR2 SYGVKD. V lost 7 bases and J lost 1; bases outside the gene matches: 9. The CDR3 runs 15 residues. These data belong to a study of post-analysis software for immune sequencing data. Study-level results: In patients, TRBV5-6, TRBV5-1 and TRBV20-1 belonged to five TRBV segments found more frequently than in controls.

TCR beta cDNA libraries had unique molecular identifiers. Each CDR3 protein is one row after TCRdb ran MiXCR on the PCR reads. The sample records roughly 800,000 distinct CDR3 sequences, roughly 50% being singletons. The chain recombines TRBV10-3 with TRBJ2-5; TRBD1 agrees at 7 bases. The origin of this receptor is a girl aged 10-17 years with multiple sclerosis. The sample taken for sequencing was blood. CDR3 coding DNA: TGTGCCATCACGGCGGCTGAGGGGGCCCAAGAGACCCAGTACTTC. Translated, it gives CAITAAEGAQETQYF.